This T cell receptor beta chain was observed in a study of glioma-infiltrating T cells after dendritic cell vaccination. Trimming took 6 bases from V and 2 from J, leaving 16 bases between them. Germline CDR1 is LNHDA and CDR2 is SQIVND (reference sequence). This CDR3 spans 15 amino acids. The primer mix had 60 V beta and 13 J beta primers. The method was immunoSEQ multiplex PCR; TCRdb's version includes in-frame clones alone and lacks a portion of them. The sample has 100,000 or so clones, 80% to 90% seen once. This chain joins TRBV19 and TRBJ1-2; TRBD1 might be the D (5 bases). The sample in question was blood, obtained before dendritic cell vaccination. The sequence derives from a human donor with glioblastoma. The CDR3, as DNA: TGTGCCAGTAGCCGTCCGGACCGGGGGAACTATGGCTACACCTTC. Translating it yields CASSRPDRGNYGYTF. Full variable domain (outside the CDR3, taken from reference TRBV19 and TRBJ1-2): DGGITQSPKYLFRKEGQNVTLSCEQNLNHDAMYWYRQDPGQGLRLIYYSQIVNDFQKGDIAEGYSVSREKKESFPLTVTSAQKNPTAFYLCASSRPDRGNYGYTFGSGTRLTVV.